These 26 T cell receptor beta chains were sequenced from one sample in a study of blood T cell repertoires in COVID-19. The data were produced by immunoSEQ multiplex PCR, yet TCRdb's version contains in-frame clones alone and is incomplete. The data contain around 350,000 clones, approximately 86% of them singletons. The specimen was peripheral blood. The receptor set was obtained from a human donor in a cohort sampled during active COVID-19.

With respect to this clone: In the same sample, other DNA sequences code for this CDR3. The chain combines TRBV5-1 with TRBJ2-5, with TRBD2 matching over 15 bases. Germline CDR1 reads SGHRS; CDR2 reads YFSETQ. The CDR3 spans 16 residues. V shed 4 bases, J shed 1 base, and the junction held 2 bases outside the gene matches. CDR3 sequence: CASSLGLAGGQETQYF. The CDR3 region has the DNA TGCGCCAGCAGCCTGGGACTAGCGGGGGGCCAAGAGACCCAGTACTTC.

The chain employs TRBV4-1 and TRBJ1-1; 8 nucleotides align to TRBD1. Germline loops: CDR1 MGHRA, CDR2 YSYEKL. CDR3 length: 16 residues. Germline trimming cut 3 bases from V and 3 bases from J; bases unmatched to any gene: 9. The DNA for the CDR3 is TGCGCCAGCAGCCAGGGGGGCAGGGGGCTAGACACTGAAGCTTTCTTT. Translated, it gives CASSQGGRGLDTEAFF.

The gene calls are TRBV28 and TRBJ1-3; D possibly corresponds to TRBD1 (5 bases). The ends were cut back, 4 bases at V and 9 bases at J, with 10 bases in the middle. Germline V gene lookup returns CDR1 MDHEN and CDR2 SYDVKM. CDR3 size: 12 residues. The CDR3 DNA is TGTGCCAGCAGTTATTTTCAGGGCACCATATATTTT. It codes for CASSYFQGTIYF.

The chain links TRBV9 to TRBJ2-7; TRBD1 matches at 10 bases. The V gene end was trimmed by 3 bases and the J gene end by 5 bases; junction bases not matched to a gene: 5. Germline V gives CDR1 SGDLS, CDR2 YYNGEE. The CDR3 is made up of 14 amino acids. CDR3 coding DNA: TGTGCCAGCAGCGCCCGGACAGGGGGTGACGAGCAGTACTTC. Encoded protein: CASSARTGGDEQYF. Full variable domain (remainder filled in from reference TRBV9 and TRBJ2-7): DSGVTQTPKHLITATGQRVTLRCSPRSGDLSVYWYQQSLDQGLQFLIQYYNGEERAKGNILERFSAQQFPDLHSELNLSSLELGDSALYFCASSARTGGDEQYFGPGTRLTVT.

The chain has TRBV20-1 and TRBJ1-4; 9 bases are a match to TRBD1. Unmatched junction bases numbered 7, after V lost 7 bases and J lost 13 bases. This CDR3 is built from 11 residues. Looked up from germline, CDR1 is DFQATT and CDR2 is SNEGSKA (reference sequence). The CDR3 protein is CSVDRGGRLFF. The CDR3 coding sequence is TGCAGTGTCGACAGGGGGGGGAGACTGTTTTTT.

The V call is TRBV5-5, the J call TRBJ2-1, with TRBD1 matching 8 bases. This CDR3 has 15 residues. After removal of 7 bases from V and 9 bases from J, the junction contained 15 bases not matched to a gene. Germline CDR1 and CDR2: SGHKS and YYEKEE (reference sequence). The CDR3 sequence is CASCNRQGREGEQFF. In nucleotides, the CDR3 is TGTGCCAGCTGTAATCGACAGGGGAGAGAAGGTGAGCAGTTCTTC.

The chain links TRBV30 to TRBJ1-5, with D perhaps matching TRBD1 (6 bases). Germline V gene lookup returns CDR1 GTSNPN and CDR2 SVGIG (reference sequence). The CDR3 totals 15 residues. V lost 1 base to trimming and J lost 7 bases, with 17 bases between them. The CDR3 nucleotides are TGTGCCTGGAGTGGGGGGACACCAGCGTTACAGCCCCAGCATTTT. Its protein is CAWSGGTPALQPQHF.

CDR3 region: CAWSLRAGGRNQPQHF. The CDR3 DNA is TGTGCCTGGAGTTTACGGGCCGGAGGGCGCAATCAGCCCCAGCATTTT. The V gene is TRBV30, the J gene TRBJ1-5; D gene uncertain. Trimming cost V 2 bases and J 2 bases, with 16 bases left between them. CDR3 length: 16 amino acids. Germline V CDR1 and CDR2: GTSNPN, SVGIG (reference sequence).

The rearrangement links TRBV30 to TRBJ1-5; 9 positions agree with TRBD1. The V gene's germline CDR1 is GTSNPN and CDR2 SVGIG (reference sequence). The CDR3 is 14 amino acids. The J segment lost 5 bases and the V segment lost 1 base, leaving 3 bases of the junction unmatched. The DNA for the CDR3 is TGTGCCTGGAGTGACCGGGACAGGGATCAGCCCCAGCATTTT. This gives the protein CAWSDRDRDQPQHF.

The chain joins TRBV5-1 to TRBJ2-1, with D perhaps TRBD2 (5 bases). V was pared by 1 base and J by 9 bases, with 14 bases between. Germline assignment: CDR1 SGHRS and CDR2 YFSETQ. The CDR3 is made up of 14 amino acids. The CDR3 sequence: CASSLQSSWGEQFF. CDR3 nucleotides: TGCGCCAGCAGCTTGCAATCTAGCTGGGGTGAGCAGTTCTTC.

The chain combines TRBV19 with TRBJ1-2; 8 bases align to TRBD1. Losses at the gene ends were 7 bases for V and 4 bases for J; bases not matched to a gene: 8. Germline V gene data show CDR1 as LNHDA and CDR2 as SQIVND (reference sequence). The CDR3 length is 14 residues. The CDR3 DNA reads TGTGCCAGTACCCCGACAGGGGTAATCTATGGCTACACCTTC. Protein product: CASTPTGVIYGYTF.

This clone was seen just once. The CDR3 DNA sequence: TGCGCCAGCAGCTTTAACAGGCTGGGGAACACCGGGGAGCTGTTTTTT. It specifies CASSFNRLGNTGELFF. The chain uses TRBV5-1 and TRBJ2-2, with D possibly being TRBD1 (5 bases). V was cut by 2 bases and J by 1 base, with 12 bases left in between. The CDR3 has 16 amino acids. Germline V lookup: CDR1 SGHRS, CDR2 YFSETQ.

This chain links TRBV27 with TRBJ1-1; the D gene is possibly TRBD1 (5 bases). Trimming removed 3 bases from V and 6 bases from J, with 14 bases in between. CDR3 length: 14 amino acids. CDR1 is MNHEY and CDR2 is SMNVEV in the germline V gene (reference sequence). The CDR3 nucleotides read TGTGCCAGCAGTTTTATTCAGGGTTACGCTGAAGCTTTCTTT. The encoded protein is CASSFIQGYAEAFF.

The chain joins TRBV6-6 to TRBJ1-4, with 9 bases aligning to TRBD1. The CDR3 has 16 residues. Looked up from germline, CDR1 is MNHNY and CDR2 is SVGAGI (reference sequence). V dropped 6 bases and J dropped 12; count of bases not matched to a gene: 17. The CDR3: CASSTPPGQGEWELFF. The CDR3, as DNA: TGTGCCAGCAGCACGCCCCCGGGACAGGGCGAATGGGAACTGTTTTTT.

This clone appeared a few times. The rearrangement links TRBV18 to TRBJ1-1, with a possible D match to TRBD1 (5 bases). Per germline, CDR1 KGHSH and CDR2 LQKENI. The length of the CDR3 is 15 residues. V lost 3 bases and J 1 base, leaving 12 bases between the germline ends. The CDR3 region has the DNA TGTGCCAGCTCACCGGGGCCGGGTGGGAACACTGAAGCTTTCTTT. Protein product: CASSPGPGGNTEAFF.

This chain connects TRBV9 to TRBJ2-2, with 12 bases identical to TRBD2. The CDR3 spans 19 residues. Germline-derived CDR1 and CDR2 are SGDLS and YYNGEE. V dropped 2 bases and J dropped 1; count of bases not matched to a gene: 9. The CDR3 protein is CASSVAPLAGGLNTGELFF. CDR3 coding DNA: TGTGCCAGCAGCGTTGCCCCCCTAGCGGGAGGGCTGAACACCGGGGAGCTGTTTTTT.

The chain employs TRBV10-3 and TRBJ1-1; tentative D call: TRBD1 (6 bases). V was pared by 4 bases and J by 2 bases, with 8 bases between. The CDR3 totals 13 residues. The V gene's germline CDR1 is ENHRY and CDR2 SYGVKD. The CDR3 sequence is CAISGGGNTEAFF. The CDR3 region has the DNA TGTGCCATCAGTGGGGGGGGCAACACTGAAGCTTTCTTT.

The V call is TRBV9, the J call TRBJ2-2, with D perhaps matching TRBD1 (6 bases). The germline V gene encodes CDR1 SGDLS and CDR2 YYNGEE. The V and J ends lost 3 bases and 6 bases respectively, with 12 bases between them. The CDR3 loop spans 14 amino acids. The CDR3, as DNA: TGTGCCAGCAGCGGAAGGGGGACGGCCGGGGAGCTGTTTTTT. As protein: CASSGRGTAGELFF.

This clone appeared once. The chain couples TRBV18 to TRBJ2-5; no firm D call. From germline, CDR1 is KGHSH and CDR2 LQKENI. This CDR3 region has 10 residues. Trimming pared 9 bases from V and 2 bases from J, leaving 4 bases between. CDR3 residues: CASLQETQYF. The CDR3 bases are TGTGCCAGTTTACAAGAGACCCAGTACTTC.

The chain carries TRBV6-9 and TRBJ2-4, with 7 bases aligning to TRBD1. The CDR3 is 17 residues long. Trimming removed 5 bases from V and 0 bases from J; junction bases left unmatched: 10. Looked up from germline, CDR1 is MNHGY and CDR2 is SVAAGI. CDR3 residues: CASSVTGSRAAKNIQYF. The CDR3 nucleotides are TGTGCCAGCAGTGTGACAGGGTCAAGGGCAGCCAAAAACATTCAGTACTTC.

This chain links TRBV9 with TRBJ2-7; TRBD1 might be the D (5 bases). The CDR3 has 15 amino acids. Trimming took off 3 bases at V and 3 bases at J, with 16 bases between the two ends. CDR1 and CDR2 (germline): SGDLS, YYNGEE. CDR3 DNA sequence: TGTGCCAGCAGCGAGGACCAGGACATTATCTACGAGCAGTACTTC. It is translated as CASSEDQDIIYEQYF.

The V call is TRBV28, the J call TRBJ1-1, with 9 bases matching TRBD1. The V and J ends lost 7 bases and 4 bases, in that order; junction bases with no gene match: 10. The CDR3 is 15 amino acids. Germline assignment: CDR1 MDHEN and CDR2 SYDVKM. For the CDR3, the DNA is TGTGCCAGCATCCCGGGACAGGGATTTCGCACTGAAGCTTTCTTT. Translated, it gives CASIPGQGFRTEAFF.

The table lists this clone with a few counts. The CDR3 is CASSTSGTGGDSPLHF. As DNA, the CDR3 is TGTGCCAGTAGTACCTCCGGGACAGGGGGCGATTCACCCCTCCACTTT. The V gene is TRBV19, the J gene TRBJ1-6; 12 bases line up with TRBD1. Germline CDR1 reads LNHDA; CDR2 reads SQIVND (reference sequence). Trimming removed 4 bases from V and 8 bases from J; junction bases left unmatched: 6. The CDR3 is made up of 16 amino acids.

The V and J genes are TRBV5-6 and TRBJ2-4; TRBD1 is a possible D gene (6 bases). Looked up from germline, CDR1 is SGHDT and CDR2 is YYEEEE. The CDR3 loop spans 13 amino acids. The ends were cut back, 2 bases at V and 7 bases at J, with 10 bases in the middle. CDR3 bases: TGTGCCAGCAGCTTTACAGGGTGGAACATTCAGTACTTC. Its translation: CASSFTGWNIQYF.

This clone was observed a single time. The gene calls are TRBV18 and TRBJ1-2; D may be TRBD1 (6 bases). CDR1 and CDR2 (germline): KGHSH, LQKENI. Trimming removed 5 bases from V and 8 bases from J, with 15 bases in between. The CDR3 has 13 residues. CDR3 sequence reads: CASSTSQGIGYTF. CDR3 nucleotide sequence: TGTGCCAGCTCAACATCGCAGGGGATCGGCTACACCTTC.

This rearrangement joins TRBV7-2 to TRBJ1-3; 10 bases line up with TRBD1. CDR1 is SGHTA, CDR2 FQGNSA, per germline. This CDR3 contains 16 residues. Losses at the gene ends were 5 bases for V and 2 bases for J; bases not matched to a gene: 6. The CDR3 sequence: CASSLRQGAAGNTIYF. The CDR3 DNA follows: TGTGCCAGCAGCCTTCGACAGGGGGCGGCTGGAAACACCATATATTTT.